These 27 T cell receptor beta chains were all obtained from the same sample, sequenced in a study of CD4 T cell repertoires in COVID-19 (dated by TCRdb to 2020 to 2023). Receptor amplification or capture employed the immunoSEQ multiplex PCR assay. TCRdb retrieved this table from immuneACCESS and kept in-frame rearrangements only. Not all clones are present; in checked studies, unresolved V genes account for under half, and no reason is known for the remainder. In all, the sample holds 70,000 to 95,000 clones, and 83% of those were seen once. Roughly 0.6% of the sample belongs to the ten largest clones. The time point label for this specimen denotes: sample from a COVID-19-recovered individual after infection. Material: CD4+ T cells from peripheral blood, obtained after recovery from COVID-19. The receptors were sampled from a human donor who had COVID-19.

J is TRBJ1-1 and V is TRBV6-4; no reliable D call. Germline V gene data show CDR1 as MRHNA and CDR2 as SNTAGT. The length of the CDR3 is 15 residues. V gave up 0 bases and J gave up 4 bases, with 12 bases separating them. The DNA of the CDR3 is TGTGCCAGCAGTGACTCGTGGGGAGAGGGCACTGAAGCTTTCTTT. Translation gives CASSDSWGEGTEAFF.

The rearrangement links TRBV9 to TRBJ2-1, with 11 bases matching TRBD2. The CDR3 runs to 16 residues. Losses at the gene ends were 3 bases for V and 7 bases for J; bases not matched to a gene: 9. Germline CDR1 SGDLS, CDR2 YYNGEE. CDR3 loop: CASSGRLAGGRNEQFF. The CDR3 bases are TGTGCCAGCAGCGGAAGATTAGCGGGAGGGAGAAATGAGCAGTTCTTC.

CDR3 DNA: TGTGCCAGCATGGGCGGGGGGAGCCCAGATACGCAGTATTTT. Its protein product is CASMGGGSPDTQYF. This rearrangement joins TRBV28 to TRBJ2-3; 8 bases match TRBD2. V lost 7 bases to trimming and J lost 4 bases; unmatched junction nucleotides: 7. Germline CDR1 MDHEN, CDR2 SYDVKM. CDR3 length: 14 residues.

The chain has TRBV28 and TRBJ1-1, with D unclear. CDR1 is MDHEN, CDR2 SYDVKM, per germline. There are 13 residues in the CDR3. Trimming shortened V by 5 bases and J by 2 bases, and 9 bases separated the two germline ends. In nucleotides, the CDR3 is TGTGCCAGCAGTCCCCCCCGTAACACTGAAGCTTTCTTT. Amino acids: CASSPPRNTEAFF. The whole variable domain, filled in from reference TRBV28 and TRBJ1-1, reads DVKVTQSSRYLVKRTGEKVFLECVQDMDHENMFWYRQDPGLGLRLIYFSYDVKMKEKGDIPEGYSVSREKKERFSLILESASTNQTSMYLCASSPPRNTEAFFGQGTRLTVV.

Concerning this clone: Distinct nucleotide sequences in the sample also encode this CDR3. The chain is built from TRBV5-1 and TRBJ1-6; tentatively, D is TRBD1 (6 bases). V lost 0 bases and J 6 bases, leaving 19 bases between the germline ends. The germline V gene has CDR1 SGHRS and CDR2 YFSETQ. There are 18 residues in the CDR3. DNA of the CDR3: TGCGCCAGCAGCTTGGAAGGCGGGGGCGGGGCGGGTAATTCACCCCTCCACTTT. Its translation is CASSLEGGGGAGNSPLHF.

This chain connects TRBV18 to TRBJ2-3; D not certain. V was trimmed by 4 bases and J by 3 bases, leaving 5 bases between them. This CDR3 has 12 residues. From germline, CDR1 is KGHSH and CDR2 LQKENI. For the CDR3, the DNA is TGTGCCAGCTCACTGTTGACAGATACGCAGTATTTT. This gives the protein CASSLLTDTQYF.

The rearrangement uses TRBV3-1 (or the pseudogene TRBV3-2) and TRBJ2-3; D uncertain. V was shortened by 10 bases and J by 6 bases, with 17 bases between the two germline ends. The CDR3 is 13 residues long. CDR1 is LGHDT, CDR2 YNNKEL, per germline (reference sequence). The CDR3 region is CATTTGPGDTQYF. In nucleotides, the CDR3 is TGTGCCACCACCACTGGGCCCGGGGATACGCAGTATTTT.

This clone came up a few times. The J gene is TRBJ1-2, the V gene TRBV6-5; a weak D match, TRBD1 (5 bases). The CDR3 spans 12 residues. The V gene lost 2 bases and the J gene lost 7 bases, with 8 bases spanning the gap. Per the germline V gene, CDR1 is MNHEY and CDR2 is SVGAGI. The CDR3 region has the DNA TGTGCCAGCAGTTACGGTGGGACTGGCTACACCTTC. Its translation is CASSYGGTGYTF.

The chain joins TRBV12-5 to TRBJ1-4; D gene ambiguous. Trimming left V 2 bases short and J 4 bases short, with 5 bases between. Germline assignment: CDR1 LGHNT and CDR2 FRNRAP. This CDR3 region has 13 residues. The CDR3, as DNA: TGTGCTAGTGGTTTGTACGGTAATGAAAAACTGTTTTTT. Its translation: CASGLYGNEKLFF.

The V and J genes are TRBV21-1 and TRBJ1-6; whether TRBD1, the table's D call, matches the DNA was not checked. TRBV21-1 is a listed pseudogene. The CDR3 spans 16 residues. CDR3 loop: CASSKAGDRAYSPLHF. CDR3 nucleotide sequence: TGTGCCAGCAGCAAAGCTGGAGACAGGGCATATTCACCCCTCCACTTT.

This chain joins TRBV19 and TRBJ1-4; D remains unclear. CDR3 length: 15 amino acids. Germline V lookup: CDR1 LNHDA, CDR2 SQIVND (reference sequence). Trimming stripped 5 bases from V and 3 bases from J, with 13 bases between. The chain's CDR3 is CASSSQGSANEKLFF. The CDR3 nucleotides are TGTGCCAGTAGTTCCCAAGGTTCGGCTAATGAAAAACTGTTTTTT.

The chain combines TRBV7-7 with TRBJ1-3; 8 bases are shared with TRBD1. Germline V lookup: CDR1 SSHAT, CDR2 FNYEAQ (reference sequence). V lost 5 bases to trimming and J lost 0 bases; unmatched junction nucleotides: 9. The CDR3 consists of 17 residues. CDR3 amino acids: CASSQGTGPSSGNTIYF. As DNA, the CDR3 is TGTGCCAGCAGCCAGGGGACAGGTCCGAGCTCTGGAAACACCATATATTTT.

The chain recombines TRBV5-6 with TRBJ2-7; D is tentatively TRBD1 or TRBD2 (5 bases each). Trimming took off 4 bases at V and 6 bases at J, with 17 bases between the two ends. Germline CDR1 reads SGHDT; CDR2 reads YYEEEE. The CDR3 runs 14 residues. DNA of the CDR3: TGTGCCAGCAGCCCCGGGACGCCTACCGCCGAGCAGTACTTC. It yields the protein CASSPGTPTAEQYF.

CDR3 residues: CATHRGSGSGGETQYF. The CDR3 DNA reads TGTGCCACGCACCGTGGTAGCGGGAGTGGAGGAGAGACCCAGTACTTC. The chain carries TRBV2 and TRBJ2-5; 9 nucleotides line up with TRBD2. Germline V lookup: CDR1 SNHLY, CDR2 FYNNEI. The length of the CDR3 is 16 residues. Trimming cost V 10 bases and J 4 bases; bases outside gene matches: 16.

A few counts support this clone. Other DNA sequences from this sample encode an identical CDR3 as well. This rearrangement joins TRBV6-1 to TRBJ2-7, with no clear D. V lost 3 bases and J lost 4, with 4 bases in between. The germline V gene has CDR1 MNHNS and CDR2 SASEGT. This CDR3 contains 11 residues. Written as DNA, the CDR3 is TGTGCCAGCAGTGATCGGTACGAGCAGTACTTC. This encodes CASSDRYEQYF.

This chain joins TRBV19 and TRBJ1-6; D unclear. Germline-derived CDR1 and CDR2 are LNHDA and SQIVND (reference sequence). The CDR3 runs to 16 residues. Trimming left V 7 bases short and J 0 bases short, with 13 bases between. The CDR3 is CASMQDGSSYNSPLHF. The CDR3 nucleotides read TGTGCCAGTATGCAGGACGGGAGCTCCTATAATTCACCCCTCCACTTT.

V and J are TRBV6-5 and TRBJ1-5; 9 bases fit TRBD1. CDR1 MNHEY and CDR2 SVGAGI come from the germline V gene. V trimming: 6 bases; J trimming: 5 bases; junction bases outside the gene matches: 2. The CDR3 totals 13 residues. The CDR3 DNA reads TGTGCCAGCAGCCGACAGGGGGATCAGCCCCAGCATTTT. Translating gives CASSRQGDQPQHF.

To note about this clone: Within the sample, other DNA sequences also encode this same CDR3. The chain combines TRBV24-1 with TRBJ2-5; D not certain. The CDR3 consists of 12 residues. The V end was cut by 4 bases, the J end by 5 bases, with 7 bases between. Germline values: CDR1 KGHDR, CDR2 SFDVKD. The CDR3 reads CATSDPGETQYF. DNA of the CDR3: TGTGCCACCAGTGACCCCGGGGAGACCCAGTACTTC.

The chain is built from TRBV3-1 (or the pseudogene TRBV3-2) and TRBJ2-5; D is undetermined. CDR1 LGHDT and CDR2 YNNKEL come from the germline V gene (reference sequence). The CDR3 length is 13 residues. Trimming took 0 bases from V and 5 from J, leaving 7 bases between them. CDR3 coding DNA: TGTGCCAGCAGCCAAGAAGGGCTGGAGACCCAGTACTTC. This encodes CASSQEGLETQYF.

The table lists this clone with a few counts. This chain uses TRBV9 with TRBJ2-4, with a tentative D call TRBD2 (5 bases). CDR1 SGDLS and CDR2 YYNGEE come from the germline V gene. This CDR3 is built from 14 residues. V was pared by 2 bases and J by 7 bases, with 13 bases between. The CDR3 here is CASSVDLQTNIQYF. In DNA, the CDR3 is TGTGCCAGCAGCGTGGACTTACAGACTAACATTCAGTACTTC.

V and J are TRBV28 and TRBJ2-1, with TRBD1 as a possible D gene (6 bases). Trimming left V 3 bases short and J 0 bases short, with 12 bases between. Germline values: CDR1 MDHEN, CDR2 SYDVKM. The CDR3 contains 16 residues. The CDR3 loop reads CASSLPDRSSYNEQFF. The CDR3 coding sequence is TGTGCCAGCAGTTTGCCCGACAGGAGCTCCTACAATGAGCAGTTCTTC.

This clone has a handful of counts. The rearrangement joins TRBV15 to TRBJ1-5; tentative D call: TRBD1 (6 bases). The CDR3 totals 17 residues. V was cut by 5 bases and J by 3 bases, with 20 bases left in between. CDR1 and CDR2 (germline): LNHNV, YYDKDF (reference sequence). Here the CDR3 reads CATSSTFEGGDNQPQHF. In nucleotides, the CDR3 is TGTGCCACCAGCTCAACCTTTGAAGGGGGAGACAATCAGCCCCAGCATTTT.

The genes are TRBV5-4 and TRBJ2-1, with 12 bases fitting TRBD2. The CDR3 loop spans 16 amino acids. J gave up 8 bases and V 4 bases, and 10 bases lay outside the gene matches. Germline V gene data show CDR1 as SGHNT and CDR2 as YYREEE (reference sequence). CDR3 coding DNA: TGTGCCAGCAGCATCTCTAGGACTAGCGGGACCGATGAGCAGTTCTTC. Protein sequence: CASSISRTSGTDEQFF.

The chain combines TRBV28 with TRBJ1-6, with no clear D. Trimming removed 7 bases at V and 0 bases at J, with 10 bases between. The length of the CDR3 is 15 residues. Germline lookup yields CDR1 MDHEN and CDR2 SYDVKM. Written as DNA, the CDR3 is TGTGCCAGCACCCCGAGCGGCTCCTATAATTCACCCCTCCACTTT. Translated, it gives CASTPSGSYNSPLHF.

The rearrangement joins TRBV10-3 to TRBJ2-4, with no clear D. V dropped 4 bases and J dropped 9 bases, with 13 bases sitting between them. Germline V gives CDR1 ENHRY, CDR2 SYGVKD. CDR3 length: 13 amino acids. The CDR3: CAISGDLNGIQYF. DNA of the CDR3: TGTGCCATCAGTGGTGATCTAAACGGCATTCAGTACTTC.

The genes are TRBV28 and TRBJ1-1; the match to TRBD1 covers 8 bases. Germline V gene lookup returns CDR1 MDHEN and CDR2 SYDVKM. Trimming took 2 bases from V and 4 from J; bases not matched to a gene: 12. The CDR3 runs 17 residues. The CDR3 loop reads CASSLPGQGAKVTEAFF. CDR3 nucleotide sequence: TGTGCCAGCAGTTTACCCGGCCAGGGGGCTAAGGTCACTGAAGCTTTCTTT.

V gene TRBV3-1 (or the pseudogene TRBV3-2) combines with J gene TRBJ2-1; D may correspond to TRBD1 or TRBD2 (6 bases each). This CDR3 spans 13 amino acids. The V end lost 0 bases, the J end lost 9 bases, and 9 bases lay between the germline ends. Per germline, CDR1 LGHDT and CDR2 YNNKEL (reference sequence). The chain's CDR3 is CASSQDWGAEQFF. Here the CDR3 DNA reads TGTGCCAGCAGCCAAGATTGGGGGGCTGAGCAGTTCTTC.